This paragraph covers one T cell receptor (beta chain) sequence. Its recognized antigen is unknown. Per-base qualities were not stored, and no clone one base away is much larger. The entry originates in a study of blood T cells in healthy people across ages (dated by TCRdb to the mid-2010s). As for the study more broadly: In model experiments, template switching captured roughly one uniquely barcoded TCR beta cDNA molecule for every two T cells. For two donors (one aged 18 to 30 and one aged 80 or older), the study analyzed two additional independent replicas of 1 million unique cDNA reads from the same blood draw. Donors were grouped into four age groups: young (average approximately 16 years), middle-aged (around 39), aged (around 60) and long-lived (just over 80). Using deep sequencing normalized with unique cDNA molecular identifiers, the study measured how TCR beta repertoire diversity changes with age.

The paper as a whole reports these results and caveats: Estimates of total diversity from one million sequenced T cells were regarded as lower bounds and underestimates. Because the CMV infection status of the donors was unknown, age-related changes in expanded clonotypes may potentially have been confounded. Compared with the aged group, the long-lived group had more naive CD4+ T cells, fewer expanded clones and increased TCR diversity, a pattern suggesting age selection. Observed TCR beta diversity correlated strongly with the percentage of naive T cells measured by flow cytometry. Bulk unsorted PBMC profiling prevented conclusive comparison of naive and antigen-experienced compartments. As age increased, observed TCR beta diversity per million T cells dropped in a roughly linear way, and a significant reduction was already evident by age 40.

Receptors were amplified or captured by 5' RACE. TCRdb names Illumina HiSeq 2500 as the instrument used. A second PCR of roughly 6 to 11 cycles was run with a J-beta primer mix and a sample-barcoded 5' primer. A template-switch 5' adaptor carrying 12 random nucleotides introduced a unique molecular identifier onto each TCR beta cDNA molecule. Each sample yielded at least 3 million CDR3-containing paired-end reads. All of the RNA was converted into first-strand cDNA using the Mint cDNA synthesis kit, with a TRBC-specific oligonucleotide serving as the primer. All cDNA was treated with uracil-DNA glycosylase and then went through a first 18-cycle PCR with the universal primers M1SS and BC2_uni_R. As for the authors' bioinformatics: Normalization of each sample was performed by random selection of 1 million high-quality reads, each carrying a distinct molecular identifier. Instead of being binned into consensus sequences, reads that shared molecular identifiers were thrown out. CDR3 identification, clonotype clustering and error correction used MiTCR with a Q25 quality threshold and the strictest error-elimination algorithm. A nonparametric unseen species model with Euler transformation was used to estimate a lower bound on total TCR beta diversity. TCRdb took the public reads, trimmed them with fastp at Q25, ran MiXCR for clone calling and kept in-frame beta chains. Each entry is one CDR3 protein sequence, shown with its most common DNA and genes. TCRdb, rather than the study authors, made the V and J calls. The sample table shows roughly 1,000,000 distinct CDR3 sequences, and 25% are seen once. Approximately 0.7% of the sample is held by the ten biggest clonotypes.

The donors were roughly 38 Caucasian individuals from Russia, aged roughly 6 to 100 years, who were systemically healthy. Each donor gave about 10 milliliters of peripheral blood, drawn into EDTA-treated Vacutainer tubes. Ficoll-Paque density-gradient centrifugation was used to isolate PBMCs, with at least 6.5 million obtained per sample. Total RNA was extracted from PBMCs with Trizol reagent, with at least 5.5 micrograms obtained per sample. For every donor, flow cytometry on a PBMC aliquot measured the percentage of naive CD45RAhigh/CD27high T cells. Inclusive of the bounding cysteine and phenylalanine, the CDR3 is 14 residues long. Of all the DNA, just the CDR3 is kept, 42 bases in frame from base 1. CDR1 and CDR2, looked up from the germline V gene, are SGDLS and YYNGEE. Ends trimmed: V by 0 bases, J by 4 bases; bases unmatched to a gene: 2. The sample was also reused in another study, on T cells of mothers and their children. According to the second study: The donors were nine systemically healthy Caucasian individuals, made up of three mothers and their six children. cDNA synthesis used all of the extracted RNA, with approximately 1.6 ug of RNA in each 15 ul reaction. In the second PCR, the M1S primer introduced both the sample barcodes and 2-4 random nucleotides. Each mother yielded over 8.5 million TCR beta CDR3 reads and each child some 3 million reads. Thymic selection similarly shapes TCR recombination output in related and unrelated pairs, with minor effect from inherited differences. Normalized repertoire overlap was always found to be slightly, but never significantly, higher in related mother-child pairs than in unrelated mother-child pairs. With a sensitivity of approximately 100 clones per million clonotypes, no persistent microchimeric T cell clones were detected. In the study, deep NGS was used to compare the TCR beta repertoires of mothers and children, and features distinguishing related mother-child pairs from unrelated individuals were sought. On average, the children were roughly 12 +/- 4 years old, while the mothers were roughly 36 +/- 4 years old. After adapters were ligated using NEBNext reagents, the libraries underwent 100+100 nt paired-end sequencing on an Illumina HiSeq 2000. To prevent cross-contamination, the mother and child libraries were prepared a month apart and were sequenced in separate runs. For each donor, between roughly 500,000 and 2,300,000 distinct TCR beta clonotypes were identified. Naive TCR beta clonotypes were estimated from low-frequency clonotypes matched to each donor's FACS-determined naive share, without sorting.

This chain is built from TRBV9 and TRBJ1-2; the central 8 bases match TRBD1. Material: blood. The TCR sequence derives from a girl aged 2 to 9 in good health. The nucleotides read TGTGCCAGCAGCGTAGGACAGGGGAGCTATGGCTACACCTTC. It encodes CASSVGQGSYGYTF.